The 9 T cell receptor beta chains below come from one sample, sequenced in a study of blood T cell repertoires in COVID-19. Data came from immunoSEQ multiplex PCR; TCRdb stores just in-frame clones and leaves some out. The data hold approximately 300,000 clones, with around 87% observed a single time. Material for sequencing was PBMCs or T cells enriched from blood (not recorded which). These receptors all stem from a woman under 40 who had recovered from COVID-19.

Here the CDR3 reads CASSYGRGRYGYTF. The CDR3, as DNA: TGTGCCAGCAGTTACGGCAGGGGGAGATATGGCTACACCTTC. The J gene is TRBJ1-2, the V gene TRBV6-5, with 7 bases lining up with TRBD1. With V trimmed by 2 bases and J by 5 bases, 5 bases remained unmatched. The CDR3 contains 14 residues. Germline V gene lookup returns CDR1 MNHEY and CDR2 SVGAGI.

The chain employs TRBV4-2 and TRBJ2-1; possibly TRBD2 for D (5 bases). The CDR3 is 15 residues long. V lost 0 bases and J lost 10, with 16 bases in between. The germline V gene encodes CDR1 LGHNA and CDR2 YNFKEQ. The DNA for the CDR3 is TGTGCCAGCAGCCAAGATCTGGGAGTGACCCGAGAGCAGTTCTTC. Amino acid sequence: CASSQDLGVTREQFF.

CDR3 in amino acids: CASSQDMARPAGDEQFF. DNA of the CDR3: TGCGCCAGCAGCCAAGACATGGCCAGACCAGCGGGAGATGAGCAGTTCTTC. The V and J genes are TRBV4-1 and TRBJ2-1; 8 nucleotides line up with TRBD2. This CDR3 is built from 17 residues. Germline V lookup: CDR1 MGHRA, CDR2 YSYEKL. The trim removed 0 bases at V and 8 bases at J, leaving 12 bases unmatched.

With regard to this clone: Different DNA sequences within this sample yield the same CDR3. The genes are TRBV28 and TRBJ2-3; maybe TRBD1 (6 bases). The CDR3 spans 15 residues. Germline V CDR1 and CDR2: MDHEN, SYDVKM. Trimming took off 1 base at V and 4 bases at J, with 12 bases between the two ends. The CDR3 nucleotides are TGTGCCAGCAGTTTATCCGGGTCAGGGGCAGATACGCAGTATTTT. Its translation is CASSLSGSGADTQYF. The complete variable domain, with remaining parts taken from reference TRBV28 and TRBJ2-3, reads DVKVTQSSRYLVKRTGEKVFLECVQDMDHENMFWYRQDPGLGLRLIYFSYDVKMKEKGDIPEGYSVSREKKERFSLILESASTNQTSMYLCASSLSGSGADTQYFGPGTRLTVL.

V and J are TRBV14 and TRBJ2-3, with D maybe TRBD2 (6 bases). Per the germline V gene, CDR1 is SGHDN and CDR2 is FVKESK. The V end lost 1 base, the J end lost 2 bases, and 22 bases lay between the germline ends. The CDR3 runs to 19 residues. The chain's CDR3 is CASSQVETGTHRATDTQYF. Written as DNA, the CDR3 is TGTGCCAGCAGCCAAGTGGAAACCGGGACTCACCGGGCCACAGATACGCAGTATTTT.

This clone was recorded once. The rearrangement joins TRBV5-1 to TRBJ1-4; weak D call: TRBD1 (6 bases). Germline assignment: CDR1 SGHRS and CDR2 YFSETQ. This CDR3 spans 14 amino acids. V was cut by 4 bases and J by 6 bases, with 13 bases left in between. CDR3 sequence reads: CASSPGGAHEKLFF. The CDR3 bases are TGCGCCAGCAGCCCCGGGGGGGCGCATGAAAAACTGTTTTTT.

The chain employs TRBV11-3 and TRBJ2-7, with 7 bases fitting TRBD1. CDR1 and CDR2 from the germline V gene are SGHNT and YENEEA. Trimming cost V 1 base and J 3 bases; bases outside gene matches: 3. The CDR3 extends over 14 amino acids. CDR3: CASSLVRGNYEQYF. CDR3 coding DNA: TGTGCCAGCAGCTTAGTCAGGGGGAACTACGAGCAGTACTTC.

The gene calls are TRBV3-1 (or the pseudogene TRBV3-2) and TRBJ1-6; possibly TRBD1 for D (5 bases). Per the germline V gene, CDR1 is LGHDT and CDR2 is YNNKEL (reference sequence). V lost 0 bases to trimming and J lost 9 bases, with 15 bases between them. The CDR3 extends over 16 amino acids. The CDR3 spells CASSQDRGEGASPLHF. The CDR3 DNA reads TGTGCCAGCAGCCAAGATCGGGGGGAAGGGGCTTCACCCCTCCACTTT.

This chain joins TRBV28 and TRBJ1-5; D is unclear. Per the germline V gene, CDR1 is MDHEN and CDR2 is SYDVKM. V was shortened by 4 bases and J by 7 bases, with 20 bases between the two germline ends. This CDR3 has 16 amino acids. The CDR3 coding sequence is TGTGCCAGCAGTTCCCCATTTACAGTGACGGGACAGCCCCAGCATTTT. Protein sequence: CASSSPFTVTGQPQHF.